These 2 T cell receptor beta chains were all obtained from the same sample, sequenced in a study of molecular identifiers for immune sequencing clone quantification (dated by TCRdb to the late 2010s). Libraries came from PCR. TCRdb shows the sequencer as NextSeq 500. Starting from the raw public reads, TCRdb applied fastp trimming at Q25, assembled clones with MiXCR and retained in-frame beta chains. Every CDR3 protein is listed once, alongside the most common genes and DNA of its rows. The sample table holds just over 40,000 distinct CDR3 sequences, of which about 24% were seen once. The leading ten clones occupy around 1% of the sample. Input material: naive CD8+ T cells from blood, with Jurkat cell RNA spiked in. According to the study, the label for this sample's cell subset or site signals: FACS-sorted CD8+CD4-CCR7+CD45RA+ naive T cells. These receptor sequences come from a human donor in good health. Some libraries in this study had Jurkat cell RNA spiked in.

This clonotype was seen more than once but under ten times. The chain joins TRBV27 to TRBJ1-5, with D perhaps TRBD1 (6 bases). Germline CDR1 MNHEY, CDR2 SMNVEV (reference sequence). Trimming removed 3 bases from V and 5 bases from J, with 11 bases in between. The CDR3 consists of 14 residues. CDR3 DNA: TGTGCCAGCAGTTTGACACAGGGCTATCAGCCCCAGCATTTT. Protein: CASSLTQGYQPQHF.

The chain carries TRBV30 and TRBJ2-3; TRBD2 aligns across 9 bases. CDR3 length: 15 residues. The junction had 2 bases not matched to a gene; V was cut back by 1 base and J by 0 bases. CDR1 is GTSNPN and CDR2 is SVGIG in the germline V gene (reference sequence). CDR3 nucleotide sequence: TGTGCCTGGAGTGGGGCGGGGGGGAGCACAGATACGCAGTATTTT. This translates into CAWSGAGGSTDTQYF.